This TCR beta chain was observed in a study of blood T cell repertoires in COVID-19. Study at large: COVID-19 samples from acute and convalescent phases originated in the United States, Italy and Spain. Nucleic acid was either cDNA or gDNA, and it came from T cells, B-cell-depleted T cells, or PBMCs.

Authors' data handling: Amplification of reference gene primers provided the estimated nucleated cell counts. Data came from immunoSEQ multiplex PCR; TCRdb stores just in-frame clones and leaves some out. The DNA gave D and trimming, while V, J and clone size come from that table. There are hundreds of thousands of clones in the sample; roughly 89% occur only once, and around 10% lies in the top ten. The study drew participants aged roughly 18 to 89 years from fewer than 30 US areas. The germline V and J ends were trimmed by 6 bases and 4 bases, with 9 bases remaining between them. This CDR3 is built from 12 residues.

This clonotype was sampled from a woman between 50 and 59 years old who had recovered from COVID-19. The specimen was PBMCs or T cells enriched from blood (not recorded which). The chain recombines TRBV12-3 or TRBV12-4 with TRBJ1-2, with D possibly being TRBD1 (5 bases). CDR3 DNA sequence: TGTGCCAGCAGGGGGGGGACCTATGGCTACACCTTC. Translating gives CASRGGTYGYTF.